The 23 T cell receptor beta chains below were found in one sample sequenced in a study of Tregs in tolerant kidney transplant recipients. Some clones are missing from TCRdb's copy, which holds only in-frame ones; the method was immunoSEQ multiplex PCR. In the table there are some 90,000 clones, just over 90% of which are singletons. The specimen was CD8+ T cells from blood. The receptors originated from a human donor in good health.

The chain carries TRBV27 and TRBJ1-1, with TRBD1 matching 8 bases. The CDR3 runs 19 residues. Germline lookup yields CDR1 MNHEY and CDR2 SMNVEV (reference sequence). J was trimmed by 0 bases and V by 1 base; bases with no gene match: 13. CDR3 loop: CASSLLVDREGNLNTEAFF. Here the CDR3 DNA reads TGTGCCAGCAGTTTATTAGTGGACAGGGAGGGGAACCTGAACACTGAAGCTTTCTTT.

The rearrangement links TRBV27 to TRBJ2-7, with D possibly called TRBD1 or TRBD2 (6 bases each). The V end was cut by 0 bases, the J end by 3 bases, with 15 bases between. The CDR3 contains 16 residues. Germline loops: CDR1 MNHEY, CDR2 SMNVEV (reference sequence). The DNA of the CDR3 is TGTGCCAGCAGTTTATCTAGGGGGGACGAGGACTACGAGCAGTACTTC. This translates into CASSLSRGDEDYEQYF.

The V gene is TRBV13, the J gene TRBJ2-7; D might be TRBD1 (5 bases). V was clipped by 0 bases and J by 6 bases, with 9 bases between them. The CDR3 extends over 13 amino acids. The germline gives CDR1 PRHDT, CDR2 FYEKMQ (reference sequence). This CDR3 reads CASSLGLRVEQYF. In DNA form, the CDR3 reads TGTGCCAGCAGCTTAGGCCTCAGGGTCGAGCAGTACTTC.

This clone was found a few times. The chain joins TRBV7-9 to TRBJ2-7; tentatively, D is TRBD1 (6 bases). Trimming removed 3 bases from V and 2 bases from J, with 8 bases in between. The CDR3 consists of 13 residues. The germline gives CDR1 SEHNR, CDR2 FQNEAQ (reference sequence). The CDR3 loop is CASSLRTAYEQYF. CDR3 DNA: TGTGCCAGCAGCTTGAGGACAGCCTACGAGCAGTACTTC.

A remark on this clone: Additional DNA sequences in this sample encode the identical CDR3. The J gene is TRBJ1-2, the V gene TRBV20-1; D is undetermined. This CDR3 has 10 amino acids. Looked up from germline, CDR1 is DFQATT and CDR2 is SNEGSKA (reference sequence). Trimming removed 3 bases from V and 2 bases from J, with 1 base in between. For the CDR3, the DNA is TGCAGTGCTAGGAACTATGGCTACACCTTC. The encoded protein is CSARNYGYTF.

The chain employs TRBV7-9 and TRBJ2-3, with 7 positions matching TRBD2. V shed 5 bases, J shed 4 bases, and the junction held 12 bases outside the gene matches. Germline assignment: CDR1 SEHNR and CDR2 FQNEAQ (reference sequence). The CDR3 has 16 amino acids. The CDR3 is CASSPRAGEIADTQYF. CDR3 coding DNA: TGTGCCAGCAGCCCTAGGGCGGGAGAAATCGCAGATACGCAGTATTTT.

The CDR3 sequence is CASSLSSTAPGAQYF. The CDR3 DNA sequence: TGTGCCAGCAGCTTAAGTTCTACAGCCCCAGGGGCCCAGTACTTC. The chain combines TRBV13 with TRBJ2-5; weak D call: TRBD1 (6 bases). V gave up 2 bases and J gave up 9 bases, with 19 bases separating them. Germline values: CDR1 PRHDT, CDR2 FYEKMQ (reference sequence). The CDR3 contains 15 residues.

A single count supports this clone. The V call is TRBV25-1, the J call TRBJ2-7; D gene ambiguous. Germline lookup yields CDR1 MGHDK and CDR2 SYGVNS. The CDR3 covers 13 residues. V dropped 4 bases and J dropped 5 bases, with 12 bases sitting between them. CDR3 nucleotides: TGTGCCAGCAGTGTCTGGGGTGGCCACGAGCAGTACTTC. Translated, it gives CASSVWGGHEQYF.

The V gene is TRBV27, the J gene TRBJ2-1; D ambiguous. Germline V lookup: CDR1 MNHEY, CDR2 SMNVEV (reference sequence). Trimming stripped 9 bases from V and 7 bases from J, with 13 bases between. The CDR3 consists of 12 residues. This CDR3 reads CASWGVGNEQFF. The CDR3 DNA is TGTGCCAGTTGGGGTGTCGGGAATGAGCAGTTCTTC.

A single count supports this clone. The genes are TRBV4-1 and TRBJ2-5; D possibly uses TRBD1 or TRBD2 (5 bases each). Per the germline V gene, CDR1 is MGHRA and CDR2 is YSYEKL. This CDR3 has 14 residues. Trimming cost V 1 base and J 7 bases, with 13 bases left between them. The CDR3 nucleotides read TGCGCCAGCAGCCAAGTTCGGGACGCTTGGACCCAGTACTTC. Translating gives CASSQVRDAWTQYF.

The CDR3 is CASTLGAGLEAFF. The CDR3 nucleotides are TGTGCCAGTACCTTGGGGGCAGGCCTTGAAGCTTTCTTT. The chain joins TRBV19 to TRBJ1-1; D is perhaps TRBD1 (6 bases). Germline CDR1 is LNHDA and CDR2 is SQIVND (reference sequence). This CDR3 contains 13 residues. Trimming cost V 7 bases and J 7 bases, with 16 bases left between them.

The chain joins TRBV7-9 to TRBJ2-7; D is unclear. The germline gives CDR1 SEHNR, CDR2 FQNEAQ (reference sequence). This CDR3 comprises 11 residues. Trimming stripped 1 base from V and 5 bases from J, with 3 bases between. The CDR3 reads CASSLEDEQYF. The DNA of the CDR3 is TGTGCCAGCAGCTTAGAGGACGAGCAGTACTTC.

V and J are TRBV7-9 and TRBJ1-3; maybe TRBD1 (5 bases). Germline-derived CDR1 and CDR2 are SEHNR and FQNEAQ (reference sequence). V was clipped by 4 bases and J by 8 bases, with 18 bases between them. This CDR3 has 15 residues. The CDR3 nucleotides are TGTGCCAGCAGCTCGACCGGGACCAAAGGATACACCATATATTTT. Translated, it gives CASSSTGTKGYTIYF.

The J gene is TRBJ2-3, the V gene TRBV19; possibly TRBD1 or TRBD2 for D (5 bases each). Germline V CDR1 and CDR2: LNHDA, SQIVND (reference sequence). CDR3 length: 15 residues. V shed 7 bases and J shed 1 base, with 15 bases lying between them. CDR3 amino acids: CASMGDLPRTDTQYF. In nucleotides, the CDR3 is TGTGCCAGTATGGGGGACCTCCCCCGCACAGATACGCAGTATTTT. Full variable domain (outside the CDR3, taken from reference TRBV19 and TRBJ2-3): DGGITQSPKYLFRKEGQNVTLSCEQNLNHDAMYWYRQDPGQGLRLIYYSQIVNDFQKGDIAEGYSVSREKKESFPLTVTSAQKNPTAFYLCASMGDLPRTDTQYFGPGTRLTVL.

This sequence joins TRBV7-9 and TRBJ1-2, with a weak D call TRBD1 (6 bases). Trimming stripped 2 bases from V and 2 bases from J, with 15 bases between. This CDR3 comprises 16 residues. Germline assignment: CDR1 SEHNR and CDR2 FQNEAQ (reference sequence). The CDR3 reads CASSLPPTGPNYGYTF. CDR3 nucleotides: TGTGCCAGCAGCTTACCCCCTACAGGGCCCAACTATGGCTACACCTTC.

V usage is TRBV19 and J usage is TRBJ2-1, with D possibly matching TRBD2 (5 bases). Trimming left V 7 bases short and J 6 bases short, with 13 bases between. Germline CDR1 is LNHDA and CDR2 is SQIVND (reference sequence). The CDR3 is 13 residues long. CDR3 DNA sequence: TGTGCCAGTACTGCCCTTAGCGTCAATGAGCAGTTCTTC. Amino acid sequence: CASTALSVNEQFF.

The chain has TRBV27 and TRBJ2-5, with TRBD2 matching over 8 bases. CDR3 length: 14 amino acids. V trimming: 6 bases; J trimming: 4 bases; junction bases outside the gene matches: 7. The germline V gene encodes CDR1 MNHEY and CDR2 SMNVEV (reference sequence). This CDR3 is CASRPTGGSETQYF. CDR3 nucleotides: TGTGCCAGCAGACCGACGGGGGGGTCAGAGACCCAGTACTTC.

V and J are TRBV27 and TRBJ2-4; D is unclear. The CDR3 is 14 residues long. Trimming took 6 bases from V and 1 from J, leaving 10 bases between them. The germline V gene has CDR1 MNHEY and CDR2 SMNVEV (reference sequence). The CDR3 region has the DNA TGTGCCAGCAGCTGGTTTGGGGCCAAAAACATTCAGTACTTC. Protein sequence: CASSWFGAKNIQYF.

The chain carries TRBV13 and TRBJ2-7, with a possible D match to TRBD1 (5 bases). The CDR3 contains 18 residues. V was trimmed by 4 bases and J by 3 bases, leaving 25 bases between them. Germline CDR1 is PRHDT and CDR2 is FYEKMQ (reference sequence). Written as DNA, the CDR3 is TGTGCCAGCAGCTCCTTCCTCACAGGCAGCCTAGGGAACTACGAGCAGTACTTC. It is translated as CASSSFLTGSLGNYEQYF.

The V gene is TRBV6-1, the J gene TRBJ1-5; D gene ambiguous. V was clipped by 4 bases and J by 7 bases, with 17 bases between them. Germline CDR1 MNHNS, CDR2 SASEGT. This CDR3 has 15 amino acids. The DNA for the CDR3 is TGTGCCAGCAGTGGCGGCAGCCTGACTTCCCAGCCCCAGCATTTT. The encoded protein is CASSGGSLTSQPQHF.

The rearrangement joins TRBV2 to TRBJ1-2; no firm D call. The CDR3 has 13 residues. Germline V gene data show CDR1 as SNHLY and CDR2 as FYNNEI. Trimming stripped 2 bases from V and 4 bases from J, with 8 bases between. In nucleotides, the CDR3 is TGTGCCAGCAGTGAAATGGCAGCCTATGGCTACACCTTC. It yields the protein CASSEMAAYGYTF.

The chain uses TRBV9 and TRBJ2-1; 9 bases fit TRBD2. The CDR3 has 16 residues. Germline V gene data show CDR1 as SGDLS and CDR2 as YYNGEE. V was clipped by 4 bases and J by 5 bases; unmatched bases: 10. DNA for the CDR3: TGTGCCAGCAGCCTTTATAGCGGGAGTCTCGACAATGAGCAGTTCTTC. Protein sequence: CASSLYSGSLDNEQFF.

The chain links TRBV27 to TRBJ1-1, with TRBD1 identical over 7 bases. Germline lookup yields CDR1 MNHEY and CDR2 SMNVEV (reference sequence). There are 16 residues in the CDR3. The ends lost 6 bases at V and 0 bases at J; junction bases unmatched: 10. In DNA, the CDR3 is TGTGCCAGCAGCCGACCCCCGGGACAGATGAACACTGAAGCTTTCTTT. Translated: CASSRPPGQMNTEAFF.